The present T cell receptor beta chain was sequenced within a study of blood T cell repertoires in COVID-19. About the research overall: Sample material is recorded as cDNA or gDNA derived from T cells, B-cell-depleted T cells, or PBMCs.

The assay was immunoSEQ multiplex PCR, and TCRdb's table has in-frame clones only and misses some. Among under 200,000 clones, about four fifths were seen once, and the ten largest hold 10% to 15%. Germline-derived CDR1 and CDR2 are SGHTA and FQGTGA. Trimming stripped 2 bases from V and 0 bases from J, with 8 bases between. The CDR3 loop spans 15 amino acids. V gene TRBV7-3 combines with J gene TRBJ2-1; D remains ambiguous. The specimen sequenced was peripheral blood. The source is a man aged 65 to 85 who had recovered from COVID-19. The CDR3 spells CASSLSPSSYNEQFF. In DNA, the CDR3 is TGTGCCAGCAGCTTATCCCCGAGCTCCTACAATGAGCAGTTCTTC.